These 10 T cell receptor beta chains originate from one sample sequenced in a study of blood T cell repertoires in COVID-19. Some clones are missing from TCRdb's copy, which holds only in-frame ones; the method was immunoSEQ multiplex PCR. Among roughly 88,000 clones, 65% to 85% were seen once, and the ten largest hold around 15%. Sequenced material: peripheral blood. The source of these receptors is a woman older than 75 with acute or convalescent COVID-19.

This clone was detected a few times. The rearrangement uses TRBV5-6 and TRBJ2-5; D uncertain. V lost 0 bases, J lost 9 bases, and 6 bases lay in between. There are 11 residues in the CDR3. Per the germline V gene, CDR1 is SGHDT and CDR2 is YYEEEE. The CDR3 DNA follows: TGTGCCAGCAGCTTGGGGCTGTCCCAGTACTTC. This sequence encodes CASSLGLSQYF.

V is TRBV5-4 and J is TRBJ2-7, with D possibly matching TRBD1 (6 bases). The germline V gene encodes CDR1 SGHNT and CDR2 YYREEE (reference sequence). Between the trimmed V and J ends, which lost 4 bases and 0 bases, there was a span of 17 bases. CDR3 size: 16 residues. CDR3: CASSPDRHSSSYEQYF. The CDR3 bases are TGTGCCAGCAGCCCTGACAGGCACTCCAGCTCCTACGAGCAGTACTTC.

The chain employs TRBV5-3 and TRBJ1-1, with TRBD1 matching over 8 bases. TRBV5-3 is an ORF; its function is uncertain. Unmatched junction bases numbered 15, after V lost 4 bases and J lost 1 base. This CDR3 has 18 residues. The CDR3 DNA reads as TGTGCCAGAAGCATCCTACAGGGGGGTACTGAAGAGAACACTGAAGCTTTCTTT. As protein: CARSILQGGTEENTEAFF.

This chain joins TRBV3-1 (or the pseudogene TRBV3-2) and TRBJ1-4; D remains unclear. The CDR3 consists of 17 residues. Trimming pared 2 bases from V and 8 bases from J, leaving 21 bases between. Per the germline V gene, CDR1 is LGHDT and CDR2 is YNNKEL (reference sequence). Written as DNA, the CDR3 is TGTGCCAGCAGCCAAAGACGCACGACACTTAAATGGGAAAAACTGTTTTTT. Amino acids: CASSQRRTTLKWEKLFF.

V gene TRBV7-6 combines with J gene TRBJ1-3; D is unresolved. This CDR3 is built from 16 residues. In germline, CDR1 is SGHVS, CDR2 FNYEAQ. Trimming removed 1 base from V and 0 bases from J, with 10 bases in between. The CDR3 spells CASSLEAGSSGNTIYF. CDR3 bases: TGTGCCAGCAGCTTAGAGGCAGGCAGCTCTGGAAACACCATATATTTT.

The chain couples TRBV3-1 (or the pseudogene TRBV3-2) to TRBJ1-2; the D is unclear. CDR1 is LGHDT and CDR2 is YNNKEL in the germline V gene (reference sequence). V was cut by 4 bases and J by 4 bases, with 19 bases left in between. This CDR3 is 16 amino acids long. CDR3 region: CASSPEAGFRSYGYTF. The CDR3 DNA reads as TGTGCCAGCAGCCCCGAAGCGGGGTTCCGAAGCTATGGCTACACCTTC.

CDR3 DNA sequence: TGTGCCAGCAGCTCCGGGGGCTACGAGCAGTACTTC. Residues: CASSSGGYEQYF. The gene calls are TRBV11-3 and TRBJ2-7; tentatively, D is TRBD2 (6 bases). The germline V gene has CDR1 SGHNT and CDR2 YENEEA. Deletions cut 4 bases from V and 3 bases from J, with 7 bases between. The CDR3 contains 12 residues.

The V call is TRBV2, the J call TRBJ2-5; TRBD2 matches at 12 bases. The CDR3 sequence is 19 residues long. CDR1 is SNHLY and CDR2 is FYNNEI in the germline V gene. Germline trimming cut 3 bases from V and 3 bases from J; bases unmatched to any gene: 14. DNA of the CDR3: TGTGCCAGCAGTGATCGGCCTGGACTAGCGGGGAAGTACAAAGAGACCCAGTACTTC. Translating gives CASSDRPGLAGKYKETQYF.

The rearrangement links TRBV9 to TRBJ1-4; 10 nucleotides align to TRBD1. V was clipped by 5 bases and J by 4 bases; unmatched bases: 8. In germline, CDR1 is SGDLS, CDR2 YYNGEE. CDR3 length: 16 amino acids. CDR3 in DNA: TGTGCCAGCAGTCGACAGGGGGCTTTGGTTAATGAAAAACTGTTTTTT. Amino acid sequence: CASSRQGALVNEKLFF. Full variable domain (rest looked up from reference TRBV9 and TRBJ1-4): DSGVTQTPKHLITATGQRVTLRCSPRSGDLSVYWYQQSLDQGLQFLIQYYNGEERAKGNILERFSAQQFPDLHSELNLSSLELGDSALYFCASSRQGALVNEKLFFGSGTQLSVL.

This clone was recorded once. The rearrangement joins TRBV11-2 to TRBJ2-7; weak D call: TRBD1 (5 bases). This CDR3 comprises 14 residues. V was trimmed by 1 base and J by 5 bases, leaving 12 bases between them. The germline V gene encodes CDR1 SGHAT and CDR2 FQNNGV. The CDR3 spells CASSLAPGWDEQYF. CDR3 DNA sequence: TGTGCCAGCAGCTTAGCTCCAGGGTGGGACGAGCAGTACTTC.